This T cell receptor (beta chain) is drawn from a study of control samples from healthy donors and cancer patients (dated by TCRdb to 2018 to 2021). The trim is 5 bases for V and 2 bases for J, with a gap of 12 bases between the germline ends. The CDR3 numbers 14 residues from cysteine through phenylalanine. The DNA shown is the 42-base CDR3, in frame from base 1. The CDR1 and CDR2 encoded by the germline V gene (reference sequence) are LNHDA and SQIVND. About this clone itself: What this receptor recognizes is not known.

Library preparation used the immunoSEQ multiplex PCR assay. The clones in this table, taken by TCRdb from immuneACCESS, are in-frame only. Not every clone is retained; where verified, under half of the shortfall comes from an unresolved V gene, and the cause of the rest is unknown. This sample's table contains fewer than 250,000 clones. The ten biggest clones cover 2% to 2.5% of the sample. The clonotype originates from a woman in her 30s in good health. This receptor chain uses TRBV19 and TRBJ1-1; TRBD1 is perhaps the D gene, given 5 matching bases. Sequenced input: blood. The CDR3 protein: CASSGQTDNTEAFF. The nucleotides are TGTGCCAGTAGTGGGCAGACAGACAACACTGAAGCTTTCTTT.